What follows describes a single T cell receptor beta chain. These data originate in a study of blood T cell repertoires in COVID-19. Overall study: COVID-19 samples collected from the United States, Italy and Spain covered acute and convalescent phases. From T cells, B-cell-depleted T cells, or PBMCs came the material, which was cDNA or gDNA.

CDR1 is SGHTA and CDR2 is FQGNSA in the germline V gene. V shed 2 bases and J shed 1 base, with 8 bases lying between them. The CDR3 extends over 15 amino acids. The assay was immunoSEQ multiplex PCR, and TCRdb's table has in-frame clones only and misses some. The sample includes 200,000 or so clones, 70% to 85% of them seen just once. This sequence was found in a human donor in a cohort sampled during active COVID-19. Material for sequencing was peripheral blood. The chain couples TRBV7-2 to TRBJ2-2, with a possible D match to TRBD2 (5 bases). CDR3 coding DNA: TGTGCCAGCAGCTTACTCGGAGGGAACACCGGGGAGCTGTTTTTT. As protein: CASSLLGGNTGELFF.